This T cell receptor (beta chain) was sequenced for a study of cytomegalovirus exposure and HLA in healthy donors. Per germline, CDR1 SGHTA and CDR2 FQGNSA. The ends lost 2 bases at V and 2 bases at J; junction bases unmatched: 4. The CDR3 loop spans 15 amino acids. The PCR used 60 Vbeta and 13 Jbeta primers. TCRdb keeps only in-frame clones here, not all; method: immunoSEQ multiplex PCR. The sample shows 60,000 to 85,000 clones, roughly four fifths of them seen only once. The chain combines TRBV7-2 with TRBJ1-2, with 8 bases lining up with TRBD1. The TCR was taken from a male donor in good health and CMV-seropositive. The source material was PBMCs. CDR3 bases: TGTGCCAGCAGCTTAAGGCAGGGGGCAAACTATGGCTACACCTTC. It codes for CASSLRQGANYGYTF. Drawing the rest from reference TRBV7-2 and TRBJ1-2, the complete variable domain is GAGVSQSPSNKVTEKGKDVELRCDPISGHTALYWYRQSLGQGLEFLIYFQGNSAPDKSGLPSDRFSAERTGGSVSTLTIQRTQQEDSAVYLCASSLRQGANYGYTFGSGTRLTVV.